This T cell receptor beta chain was captured in a study of shared clonotypes between healthy human individuals. Clones were sequenced by immunoSEQ multiplex PCR, and TCRdb holds only the in-frame ones, with some missing. The sample yields about 600,000 clones, more than 95% seen once. This receptor was identified in a woman aged 25 to 45 in good health. The source material was naive CD4+ T cells sorted from blood. Subset given: CD45RA+ positively selected.

CDR3 nucleotide sequence: TGCGCCAGCAGCTTGGATGTCGGATTTGGTGAAGCTTTCTTT. The encoded protein is CASSLDVGFGEAFF. The V call is TRBV5-1, the J call TRBJ1-1; unclear D gene. Germline lookup yields CDR1 SGHRS and CDR2 YFSETQ. The CDR3 length is 14 residues. V dropped 0 bases and J dropped 7 bases, with 13 bases sitting between them.